These T cell receptor beta chains were read from a single sample in a study of blood T cells in healthy people across ages. TCRdb reprocessed the 5' RACE reads with MiXCR, giving one entry per CDR3 protein. The table records about 1.7 million distinct CDR3 sequences, approximately 28% of them present only once. The sample consisted of blood. Receptor source: a woman aged 25 to 39 in good health. The CDR3 runs from the conserved cysteine through the conserved F or W. The order of the fields is CDR3 protein, CDR3 DNA, J gene, clone size, D gene, V gene. The D gene is left open where the match is weak. Size values are once, few and many counts, or a class for expanded clones, and some rows have none.

CDR3 protein: CASSLGPPYASEQYF
CDR3 DNA: TGTGCCAGCAGTTTGGGCCCCCCCTACGCCTCCGAGCAGTACTTC
J gene: TRBJ2-7
clone size: .
D gene: .
V gene: TRBV12-3/TRBV12-4

CDR3 protein: CASSAAGLGRGPPHF
CDR3 DNA: TGTGCCAGCAGTGCGGCCGGACTAGGACGGGGCCCTCCGCATTTT
J gene: TRBJ1-5
clone size: few
D gene: .
V gene: TRBV12-3/TRBV12-4

CDR3 protein: CSARSGSSYNEQFF
CDR3 DNA: TGCAGTGCTAGGAGCGGGAGCTCCTACAATGAGCAGTTCTTC
J gene: TRBJ2-1
clone size: many
D gene: TRBD2
V gene: TRBV20-1

CDR3 protein: CSATLRTEAFF
CDR3 DNA: TGCAGTGCTACCCTCCGCACTGAAGCTTTCTTT
J gene: TRBJ1-1
clone size: .
D gene: .
V gene: TRBV20-1

CDR3 protein: CASIGGGVAKNIQYF
CDR3 DNA: TGTGCCAGCATAGGCGGGGGCGTAGCCAAAAACATTCAGTACTTC
J gene: TRBJ2-4
clone size: .
D gene: .
V gene: TRBV2

CDR3 protein: CSAFGLAGNNEQFF
CDR3 DNA: TGCAGTGCTTTTGGACTAGCGGGGAACAATGAGCAGTTCTTC
J gene: TRBJ2-1
clone size: .
D gene: TRBD2
V gene: TRBV20-1

CDR3 protein: CASSPGQGAPRDTQYF
CDR3 DNA: TGTGCCAGCAGCCCGGGACAGGGGGCGCCCCGGGATACGCAGTATTTT
J gene: TRBJ2-3
clone size: .
D gene: TRBD1
V gene: TRBV9

CDR3 protein: CASSLDFAGGPKAQYF
CDR3 DNA: TGTGCCAGCAGCTTAGATTTTGCGGGGGGGCCAAAGGCCCAGTACTTC
J gene: TRBJ2-5
clone size: few
D gene: TRBD2
V gene: TRBV7-2

CDR3 protein: CASSQDVLKNEKLFF
CDR3 DNA: TGCGCCAGCAGCCAAGACGTCCTGAAGAATGAAAAACTGTTTTTT
J gene: TRBJ1-4
clone size: few
D gene: .
V gene: TRBV4-3

CDR3 protein: CASSTVGRGSAKNIQYF
CDR3 DNA: TGTGCCAGCAGCACGGTCGGAAGAGGCTCGGCCAAAAACATTCAGTACTTC
J gene: TRBJ2-4
clone size: few
D gene: .
V gene: TRBV5-6

CDR3 protein: CASSYSDINEQFF
CDR3 DNA: TGTGCCAGCAGTTACTCGGATATCAATGAGCAGTTCTTC
J gene: TRBJ2-1
clone size: .
D gene: .
V gene: TRBV6-5

CDR3 protein: CASTTYARPNPYEQYF
CDR3 DNA: TGTGCCAGCACCACTTATGCCAGACCGAATCCGTACGAGCAGTACTTC
J gene: TRBJ2-7
clone size: .
D gene: .
V gene: TRBV28

CDR3 protein: CSASSWVAKDIQYF
CDR3 DNA: TGCAGTGCTAGTAGCTGGGTAGCCAAAGACATTCAGTACTTC
J gene: TRBJ2-4
clone size: .
D gene: .
V gene: TRBV20-1

CDR3 protein: CASSRETSGNTGELFF
CDR3 DNA: TGTGCCAGCAGTAGGGAGACTAGCGGGAACACCGGGGAGCTGTTTTTT
J gene: TRBJ2-2
clone size: .
D gene: TRBD2
V gene: TRBV12-3/TRBV12-4

CDR3 protein: CASSTTSGGGSYNEQFF
CDR3 DNA: TGTGCCAGCTCTACCACATCAGGGGGGGGATCCTACAATGAGCAGTTCTTC
J gene: TRBJ2-1
clone size: few
D gene: .
V gene: TRBV18

CDR3 protein: CASSLRSGDLQETQYF
CDR3 DNA: TGTGCCAGCAGTCTTAGAAGCGGGGACTTGCAAGAGACCCAGTACTTC
J gene: TRBJ2-5
clone size: few
D gene: TRBD2
V gene: TRBV7-9

CDR3 protein: CAASPSTGMVVNEQFF
CDR3 DNA: TGTGCCGCGAGCCCCTCAACGGGAATGGTGGTTAATGAGCAGTTCTTC
J gene: TRBJ2-1
clone size: few
D gene: .
V gene: TRBV15

CDR3 protein: CASSPGQGMADTQYF
CDR3 DNA: TGTGCCAGCAGTCCGGGACAGGGGATGGCAGATACGCAGTATTTT
J gene: TRBJ2-3
clone size: many
D gene: TRBD1
V gene: TRBV6-1

CDR3 protein: CASKFIGGLDGYTF
CDR3 DNA: TGCGCCAGCAAGTTTATTGGGGGGCTGGATGGCTACACCTTC
J gene: TRBJ1-2
clone size: many
D gene: .
V gene: TRBV4-1

CDR3 protein: CSARGTGQGHQPQHF
CDR3 DNA: TGCAGTGCTAGAGGAACGGGACAGGGCCATCAGCCCCAGCATTTT
J gene: TRBJ1-5
clone size: few
D gene: TRBD1
V gene: TRBV20-1

CDR3 protein: CASSPLGESSYNSPLHF
CDR3 DNA: TGTGCCAGCAGTCCTCTCGGGGAAAGCTCCTATAATTCACCCCTCCACTTT
J gene: TRBJ1-6
clone size: many
D gene: .
V gene: TRBV28

CDR3 protein: CASSLGWVGDGQFF
CDR3 DNA: TGCGCCAGCAGCCTGGGCTGGGTAGGCGATGGGCAGTTCTTC
J gene: TRBJ2-1
clone size: .
D gene: .
V gene: TRBV5-1

CDR3 protein: CTSSLTGGARDTQYF
CDR3 DNA: TGTACCAGCAGCTTAACAGGAGGGGCGCGGGATACGCAGTATTTT
J gene: TRBJ2-3
clone size: .
D gene: .
V gene: TRBV7-3

CDR3 protein: CATSEGTSGRETQYF
CDR3 DNA: TGTGCCACCAGTGAAGGGACTAGCGGGAGGGAGACCCAGTACTTC
J gene: TRBJ2-5
clone size: .
D gene: TRBD2
V gene: TRBV10-3

CDR3 protein: CASNPIGDYGYTF
CDR3 DNA: TGTGCCAGCAACCCCATAGGGGACTATGGCTACACCTTC
J gene: TRBJ1-2
clone size: few
D gene: .
V gene: TRBV2

CDR3 protein: CASSYRDTYGYTF
CDR3 DNA: TGTGCCAGCAGTTACCGGGACACCTATGGCTACACCTTC
J gene: TRBJ1-2
clone size: .
D gene: .
V gene: TRBV6-5

CDR3 protein: CSAKDPLYYNEQFF
CDR3 DNA: TGCAGTGCTAAGGACCCCCTTTATTACAATGAGCAGTTCTTC
J gene: TRBJ2-1
clone size: few
D gene: .
V gene: TRBV20-1

CDR3 protein: CASSPPTSGYNEQFF
CDR3 DNA: TGTGCCAGCTCACCACCGACTAGCGGGTACAATGAGCAGTTCTTC
J gene: TRBJ2-1
clone size: few
D gene: TRBD2
V gene: TRBV18

CDR3 protein: CASSPLRSGSPLHF
CDR3 DNA: TGTGCCAGCAGCCCCCTGCGATCCGGTTCACCCCTCCACTTT
J gene: TRBJ1-6
clone size: .
D gene: .
V gene: TRBV5-6

CDR3 protein: CASSLTGPNSPLHF
CDR3 DNA: TGTGCCAGCAGCTTAACAGGCCCCAATTCACCCCTCCACTTT
J gene: TRBJ1-6
clone size: .
D gene: .
V gene: TRBV6-2/TRBV6-3

CDR3 protein: CSAQPTSSNYGYTF
CDR3 DNA: TGCAGTGCACAGCCAACATCCTCTAACTATGGCTACACCTTC
J gene: TRBJ1-2
clone size: .
D gene: .
V gene: TRBV20-1

CDR3 protein: CASKEALGQPQHF
CDR3 DNA: TGTGCCAGCAAGGAGGCCCTCGGTCAGCCCCAGCATTTT
J gene: TRBJ1-5
clone size: .
D gene: .
V gene: TRBV6-5

CDR3 protein: CSARDRGEAFF
CDR3 DNA: TGCAGTGCTAGAGATCGAGGGGAAGCTTTCTTT
J gene: TRBJ1-1
clone size: many
D gene: .
V gene: TRBV20-1

CDR3 protein: CASSQDTQQPFFYGYTF
CDR3 DNA: TGCGCCAGCAGCCAAGATACCCAGCAGCCCTTCTTCTATGGCTACACCTTC
J gene: TRBJ1-2
clone size: few
D gene: .
V gene: TRBV4-3

CDR3 protein: CATISSGQETQYF
CDR3 DNA: TGTGCCACCATTTCGTCCGGTCAAGAGACCCAGTACTTC
J gene: TRBJ2-5
clone size: many
D gene: .
V gene: TRBV6-5

CDR3 protein: CASSLALLVNTEAFF
CDR3 DNA: TGTGCCAGCAGCTTGGCCCTCTTGGTAAACACTGAAGCTTTCTTT
J gene: TRBJ1-1
clone size: few
D gene: .
V gene: TRBV5-5

CDR3 protein: CASSPSGGSNQPQHF
CDR3 DNA: TGTGCCAGCAGTCCATCCGGGGGGAGCAATCAGCCCCAGCATTTT
J gene: TRBJ1-5
clone size: many
D gene: .
V gene: TRBV6-5

CDR3 protein: CASSLSTGGLFF
CDR3 DNA: TGTGCCAGCAGTTTGTCGACAGGGGGGCTGTTTTTT
J gene: TRBJ2-2
clone size: few
D gene: TRBD1
V gene: TRBV12-3/TRBV12-4

CDR3 protein: CSTAHGGSQETQYF
CDR3 DNA: TGCAGCACAGCCCACGGGGGCTCGCAAGAGACCCAGTACTTC
J gene: TRBJ2-5
clone size: .
D gene: .
V gene: TRBV29-1

CDR3 protein: CASSVTAPTLEQYF
CDR3 DNA: TGCGCCAGCAGCGTGACAGCCCCCACCCTCGAGCAGTACTTC
J gene: TRBJ2-7
clone size: few
D gene: .
V gene: TRBV5-1

CDR3 protein: CASSFLVAGNSYEQYF
CDR3 DNA: TGCGCCAGCAGCTTCCTGGTAGCGGGCAATTCCTACGAGCAGTACTTC
J gene: TRBJ2-7
clone size: .
D gene: TRBD2
V gene: TRBV5-1

CDR3 protein: CASSSMTSGRFDEQFF
CDR3 DNA: TGTGCCAGCAGCTCGATGACTAGCGGGAGGTTTGATGAGCAGTTCTTC
J gene: TRBJ2-1
clone size: .
D gene: TRBD2
V gene: TRBV7-2

CDR3 protein: CASSQAGVAGAGYGYTF
CDR3 DNA: TGCGCCAGCAGCCAAGCTGGAGTGGCGGGCGCGGGCTATGGCTACACCTTC
J gene: TRBJ1-2
clone size: many
D gene: .
V gene: TRBV4-1

CDR3 protein: CASSPTSSVTQYF
CDR3 DNA: TGTGCCAGCAGCCCCACCTCCTCAGTGACCCAGTACTTC
J gene: TRBJ2-5
clone size: .
D gene: .
V gene: TRBV3-1

CDR3 protein: CASSQDRGFGYEQYF
CDR3 DNA: TGTGCCAGCAGCCAGGACAGGGGGTTTGGGTACGAGCAGTACTTC
J gene: TRBJ2-7
clone size: many
D gene: TRBD1
V gene: TRBV7-2

CDR3 protein: CASSPSRPGSNSPLHF
CDR3 DNA: TGCGCCAGCAGCCCCTCCCGGCCGGGTTCCAATTCACCCCTCCACTTT
J gene: TRBJ1-6
clone size: .
D gene: .
V gene: TRBV5-1

CDR3 protein: CASSTSDVSYEQYF
CDR3 DNA: TGTGCCAGCAGTACCTCGGACGTCTCCTACGAGCAGTACTTC
J gene: TRBJ2-7
clone size: many
D gene: .
V gene: TRBV28

CDR3 protein: CAISVGDSKNIQYF
CDR3 DNA: TGTGCCATCAGTGTTGGAGATTCCAAAAACATTCAGTACTTC
J gene: TRBJ2-4
clone size: many
D gene: .
V gene: TRBV10-3

CDR3 protein: CASSQDSSGEGRGYTF
CDR3 DNA: TGCGCCAGCAGCCAAGATTCGTCGGGGGAAGGTCGTGGCTACACCTTC
J gene: TRBJ1-2
clone size: few
D gene: .
V gene: TRBV4-1

CDR3 protein: CASSGLSGTRGEQYF
CDR3 DNA: TGTGCCAGCAGTGGACTTAGCGGGACCAGGGGCGAGCAGTACTTC
J gene: TRBJ2-7
clone size: few
D gene: TRBD2
V gene: TRBV12-3/TRBV12-4